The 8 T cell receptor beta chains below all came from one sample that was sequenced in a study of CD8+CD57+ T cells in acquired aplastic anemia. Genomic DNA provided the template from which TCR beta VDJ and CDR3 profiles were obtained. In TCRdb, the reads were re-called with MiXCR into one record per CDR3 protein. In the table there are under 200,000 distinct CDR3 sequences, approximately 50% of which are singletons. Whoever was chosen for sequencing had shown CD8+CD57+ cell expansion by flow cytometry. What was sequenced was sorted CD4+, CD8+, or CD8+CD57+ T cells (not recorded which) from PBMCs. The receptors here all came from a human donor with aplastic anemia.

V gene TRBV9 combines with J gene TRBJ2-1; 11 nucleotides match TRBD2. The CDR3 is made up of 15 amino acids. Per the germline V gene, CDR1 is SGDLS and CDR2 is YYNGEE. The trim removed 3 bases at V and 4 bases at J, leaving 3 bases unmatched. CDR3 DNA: TGTGCCAGCAGCGCGCGACTAGCGGGGTACAATGAGCAGTTCTTC. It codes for CASSARLAGYNEQFF.

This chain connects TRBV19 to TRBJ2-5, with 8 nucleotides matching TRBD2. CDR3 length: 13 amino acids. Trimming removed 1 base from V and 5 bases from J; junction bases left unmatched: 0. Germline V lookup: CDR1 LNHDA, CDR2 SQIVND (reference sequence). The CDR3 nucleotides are TGTGCCAGTAGTATAGCGGGGGGGGAGACCCAGTACTTC. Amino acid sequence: CASSIAGGETQYF. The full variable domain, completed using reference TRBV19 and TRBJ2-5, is DGGITQSPKYLFRKEGQNVTLSCEQNLNHDAMYWYRQDPGQGLRLIYYSQIVNDFQKGDIAEGYSVSREKKESFPLTVTSAQKNPTAFYLCASSIAGGETQYFGPGTRLLVL.

CDR3 sequence reads: CASGGGPEETQYF. As DNA, the CDR3 is TGTGCCAGCGGGGGAGGGCCTGAGGAGACCCAGTACTTC. V and J are TRBV7-9 and TRBJ2-5, with 7 bases fitting TRBD2. The CDR3 sequence is 13 residues long. The V segment lost 8 bases and the J segment 5 bases; nucleotides outside the gene matches: 8. CDR1 is SEHNR, CDR2 FQNEAQ, per germline (reference sequence).

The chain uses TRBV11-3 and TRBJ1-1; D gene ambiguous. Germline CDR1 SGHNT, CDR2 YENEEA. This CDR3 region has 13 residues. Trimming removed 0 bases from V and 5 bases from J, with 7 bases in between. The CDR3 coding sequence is TGTGCCAGCAGCTTAGATCTAAGAACTGAAGCTTTCTTT. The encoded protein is CASSLDLRTEAFF.

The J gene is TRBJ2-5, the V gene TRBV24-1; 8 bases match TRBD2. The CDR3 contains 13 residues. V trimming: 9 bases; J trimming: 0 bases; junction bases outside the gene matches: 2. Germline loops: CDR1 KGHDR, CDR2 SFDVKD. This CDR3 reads CATSSGYQETQYF. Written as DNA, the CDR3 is TGTGCCACCTCTAGCGGGTACCAAGAGACCCAGTACTTC.

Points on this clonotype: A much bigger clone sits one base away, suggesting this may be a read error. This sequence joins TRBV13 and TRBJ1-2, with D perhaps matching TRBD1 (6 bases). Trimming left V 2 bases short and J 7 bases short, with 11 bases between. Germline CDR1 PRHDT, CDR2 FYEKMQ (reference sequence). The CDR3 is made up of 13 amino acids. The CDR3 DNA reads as TGTGCCAGCAGCTTACGGGGGGCTCCTGGCTACACCTTC. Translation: CASSLRGAPGYTF.

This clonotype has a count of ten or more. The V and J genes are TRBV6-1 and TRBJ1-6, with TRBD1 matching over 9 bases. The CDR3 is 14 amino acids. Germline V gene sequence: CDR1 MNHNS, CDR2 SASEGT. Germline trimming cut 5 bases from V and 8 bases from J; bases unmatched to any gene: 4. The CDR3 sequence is CASSRTGGDSPLHF. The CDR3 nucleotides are TGTGCCAGCAGTCGAACAGGGGGCGATTCACCCCTCCACTTT.

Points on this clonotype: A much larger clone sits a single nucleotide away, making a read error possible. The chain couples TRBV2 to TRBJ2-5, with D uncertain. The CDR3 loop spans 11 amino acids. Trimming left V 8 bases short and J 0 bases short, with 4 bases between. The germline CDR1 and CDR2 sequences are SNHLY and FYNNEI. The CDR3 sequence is CASGYQETQYF. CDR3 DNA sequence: TGTGCCAGCGGGTACCAAGAGACCCAGTACTTC.